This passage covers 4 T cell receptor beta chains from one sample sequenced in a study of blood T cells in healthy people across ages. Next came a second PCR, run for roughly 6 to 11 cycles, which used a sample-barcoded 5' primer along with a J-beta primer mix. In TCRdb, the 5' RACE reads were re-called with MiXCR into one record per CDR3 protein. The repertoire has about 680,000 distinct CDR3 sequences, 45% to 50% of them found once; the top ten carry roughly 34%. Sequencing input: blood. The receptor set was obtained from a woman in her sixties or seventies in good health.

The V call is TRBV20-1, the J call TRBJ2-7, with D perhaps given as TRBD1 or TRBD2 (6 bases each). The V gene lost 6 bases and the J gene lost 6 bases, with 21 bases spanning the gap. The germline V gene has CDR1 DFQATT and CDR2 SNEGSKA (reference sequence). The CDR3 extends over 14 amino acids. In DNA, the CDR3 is TGCAGTGCCCCCCGAGGAGGGGGTCTGGTCGAGCAGTACTTC. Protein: CSAPRGGGLVEQYF.

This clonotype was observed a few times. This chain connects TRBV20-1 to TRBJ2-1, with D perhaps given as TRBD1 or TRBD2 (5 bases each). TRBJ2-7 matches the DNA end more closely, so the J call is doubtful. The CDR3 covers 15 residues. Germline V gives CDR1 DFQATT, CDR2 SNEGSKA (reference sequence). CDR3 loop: CSAMYRRGLYNEQYF. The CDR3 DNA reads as TGCAGTGCCATGTATCGACGGGGCCTCTACAATGAGCAGTACTTC.

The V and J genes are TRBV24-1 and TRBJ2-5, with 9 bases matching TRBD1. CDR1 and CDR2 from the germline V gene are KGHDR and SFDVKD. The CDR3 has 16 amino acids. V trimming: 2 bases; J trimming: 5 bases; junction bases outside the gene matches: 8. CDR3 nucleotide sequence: TGTGCCACCAGTGATTATCCGGGACAGGGCAGGGAGACCCAGTACTTC. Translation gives CATSDYPGQGRETQYF.

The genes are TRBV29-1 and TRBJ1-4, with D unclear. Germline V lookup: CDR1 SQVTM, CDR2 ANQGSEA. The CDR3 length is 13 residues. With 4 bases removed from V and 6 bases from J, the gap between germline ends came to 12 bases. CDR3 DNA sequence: TGCAGCGTTGTGCCTCAGCGGGATGAAAAACTGTTTTTT. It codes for CSVVPQRDEKLFF. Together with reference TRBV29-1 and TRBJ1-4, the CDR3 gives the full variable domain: SAVISQKPSRDICQRGTSLTIQCQVDSQVTMMFWYRQQPGQSLTLIATANQGSEATYESGFVIDKFPISRPNLTFSTLTVSNMSPEDSSIYLCSVVPQRDEKLFFGSGTQLSVL.